These 20 T cell receptor beta chains share one sample of origin, sequenced in a study of PD-1 blockade in classical Hodgkin lymphoma. Profiled with immunoSEQ multiplex PCR; TCRdb holds only in-frame clones, not every one. The table shows 70,000 to 85,000 clones, with about 92% occurring only once. All patients relapsed after autologous stem cell transplantation, and brentuximab vedotin exposure varied. Here the sequenced sample was peripheral blood mononuclear cells (PBMCs), taken at baseline. These receptors were collected from a human donor with classical Hodgkin lymphoma.

J is TRBJ2-3 and V is TRBV4-3; 9 bases are shared with TRBD2. V lost 0 bases and J lost 4; bases outside the gene matches: 14. CDR3 length equals 19 residues. CDR1 LGHNA and CDR2 YSLEER come from the germline V gene. The CDR3: CASSQDVIAAGGRSDTQYF. In DNA, the CDR3 is TGCGCCAGCAGCCAAGATGTAATAGCGGCGGGAGGGCGGTCAGATACGCAGTATTTT.

The genes are TRBV2 and TRBJ1-4; D unclear. V lost 3 bases, J lost 8 bases, and 7 bases lay in between. The germline V gene has CDR1 SNHLY and CDR2 FYNNEI. This CDR3 is built from 12 residues. CDR3 region: CASSEGPEKLFF. CDR3 coding DNA: TGTGCCAGCAGTGAGGGTCCCGAAAAACTGTTTTTT.

This chain connects TRBV6-5 to TRBJ2-7; TRBD1 is a possible D gene (5 bases). This CDR3 spans 15 amino acids. V was trimmed by 6 bases and J by 4 bases, leaving 19 bases between them. CDR1 is MNHEY and CDR2 is SVGAGI in the germline V gene. CDR3 region: CASRDYGFQGYEQYF. The CDR3, as DNA: TGTGCCAGCAGGGATTACGGGTTTCAGGGTTACGAGCAGTACTTC.

The sample holds one count of this clone. The genes are TRBV2 and TRBJ1-1; 7 bases align to TRBD1. Per the germline V gene, CDR1 is SNHLY and CDR2 is FYNNEI. V dropped 0 bases and J dropped 1; count of bases not matched to a gene: 5. CDR3 length equals 16 residues. In nucleotides, the CDR3 is TGTGCCAGCAGTGAAGCACAGGGGTTGGCGAACACTGAAGCTTTCTTT. This sequence encodes CASSEAQGLANTEAFF.

As for this clone: The junction departs from germline at one end; a sequencing error may be responsible. The chain combines TRBV7-2 with TRBJ2-3; D is unclear. The CDR3 covers 15 residues. Germline values: CDR1 SGHTA, CDR2 FQGNSA. The CDR3 is CASRLGPDSTDTQYF. The CDR3 nucleotides are TGTGCCAGCAGGTTAGGGCCGGACAGCACAGATACGCAGTATTTT.

The chain combines TRBV2 with TRBJ1-2; 8 nucleotides align to TRBD1. Germline V gives CDR1 SNHLY, CDR2 FYNNEI. This CDR3 is 15 amino acids long. Trimming removed 0 bases from V and 4 bases from J; junction bases left unmatched: 4. The CDR3: CASSEATGEAYGYTF. The CDR3 DNA is TGTGCCAGCAGTGAAGCGACAGGGGAGGCCTATGGCTACACCTTC.

The J gene is TRBJ2-3, the V gene TRBV6-4, with 9 bases fitting TRBD2. V shed 6 bases, J shed 1 base, and the junction held 11 bases outside the gene matches. Germline V lookup: CDR1 MRHNA, CDR2 SNTAGT. The CDR3 is 17 residues long. CDR3 protein: CASSRDGVAGGTDTQYF. CDR3 in DNA: TGTGCCAGCAGCCGCGATGGGGTAGCGGGGGGCACAGATACGCAGTATTTT.

The CDR3 protein is CSVATGLNSPLHF. CDR3 bases: TGCAGCGTTGCCACGGGACTTAATTCACCCCTCCACTTT. The rearrangement joins TRBV29-1 to TRBJ1-6; tentatively, D is TRBD1 (5 bases). This CDR3 has 13 residues. Between the trimmed V and J ends, which lost 4 bases and 6 bases, there was a span of 10 bases. Germline CDR1 is SQVTM and CDR2 is ANQGSEA.

This chain links TRBV27 with TRBJ1-5, with D perhaps matching TRBD1 (5 bases). The CDR3 runs to 16 residues. V lost 6 bases to trimming and J lost 3 bases, with 18 bases between them. Germline V lookup: CDR1 MNHEY, CDR2 SMNVEV (reference sequence). The CDR3 nucleotides are TGTGCCAGCAGCACAAGGGGCGCGGGGGACAATCAGCCCCAGCATTTT. Its protein is CASSTRGAGDNQPQHF.

This clone appeared many times. The gene calls are TRBV1 and TRBJ2-7; the table assigns TRBD2, which was not confirmed against the DNA. TRBV1 is shown as a pseudogene. This CDR3 comprises 13 residues. The DNA of the CDR3 is TGCACCAGCCGGGAGGGGTACCGCTACGAGCAGTACTTC. This sequence encodes CTSREGYRYEQYF.

The chain couples TRBV6-4 to TRBJ2-3, with 7 bases aligning to TRBD2. Germline CDR1 reads MRHNA; CDR2 reads SNTAGT. Trimming at V came to 6 bases and at J to 6 bases, leaving 15 bases not matched to a gene. The CDR3 loop spans 16 amino acids. The CDR3 DNA reads TGTGCCAGCAGCCTGACGGGACTACCCGGGGCCGATACGCAGTATTTT. The encoded protein is CASSLTGLPGADTQYF.

This chain connects TRBV2 to TRBJ2-4; perhaps TRBD1 as D (6 bases). Per germline, CDR1 SNHLY and CDR2 FYNNEI. The CDR3 is 10 amino acids. Trimming took 6 bases from V and 14 from J, leaving 11 bases between them. The CDR3 sequence: CASRGDKEYF. As DNA, the CDR3 is TGTGCCAGCAGGGGGGACAAAGAGTACTTC.

The CDR3 loop is CASNGGRGRPKNTEAFF. In DNA, the CDR3 is TGTGCCAGCAACGGGGGCAGGGGGCGACCTAAGAACACTGAAGCTTTCTTT. The chain combines TRBV27 with TRBJ1-1; 8 bases map to TRBD1. Germline assignment: CDR1 MNHEY and CDR2 SMNVEV (reference sequence). V trimming: 7 bases; J trimming: 1 base; junction bases outside the gene matches: 14. This CDR3 spans 17 amino acids.

This clone is a singleton in its sample. The chain uses TRBV27 and TRBJ1-1, with D possibly being TRBD1 (6 bases). The germline V gene has CDR1 MNHEY and CDR2 SMNVEV (reference sequence). Trimming took 6 bases from V and 6 from J, leaving 14 bases between them. CDR3 length: 13 amino acids. CDR3 loop: CASRPGAGSEAFF. Here the CDR3 DNA reads TGTGCCAGCAGGCCGGGGGCCGGGTCTGAAGCTTTCTTT.

CDR3 in amino acids: CASSLKGEQFF. The CDR3 nucleotides read TGTGCCAGCAGCCTGAAGGGTGAGCAGTTCTTC. The V gene is TRBV9, the J gene TRBJ2-1; no reliable D call. Germline V CDR1 and CDR2: SGDLS, YYNGEE. The V end lost 4 bases, the J end lost 9 bases, and 8 bases lay between the germline ends. The CDR3 is made up of 11 amino acids.

The rearrangement links TRBV27 to TRBJ2-7; D is perhaps TRBD2 (5 bases). The CDR3 runs 15 residues. Per the germline V gene, CDR1 is MNHEY and CDR2 is SMNVEV (reference sequence). Trimming pared 4 bases from V and 7 bases from J, leaving 20 bases between. The CDR3 region has the DNA TGTGCCAGCAGTTATAGGGCCCCAGACTATTATGAGCAGTACTTC. It is translated as CASSYRAPDYYEQYF.

This clone has just one count. The rearrangement links TRBV21-1 to TRBJ1-5; no check of the table's D call, TRBD1, against the DNA was made. TRBV21-1 is listed as a pseudogene. The CDR3 totals 15 residues. Written as DNA, the CDR3 is TGTGCCAGCAGCAAGGAACAGGGGAGCAATCAGCCCCAGCATTTT. Encoded protein: CASSKEQGSNQPQHF.

The J gene is TRBJ1-1, the V gene TRBV5-1, with 7 bases lining up with TRBD1. The germline V gene encodes CDR1 SGHRS and CDR2 YFSETQ. The CDR3 loop spans 11 amino acids. Trimming removed 8 bases from V and 5 bases from J; junction bases left unmatched: 3. CDR3 residues: CASTGDTEAFF. CDR3 DNA sequence: TGCGCCAGTACAGGGGATACTGAAGCTTTCTTT. Based on the CDR3 plus reference TRBV5-1 and TRBJ1-1, the full variable domain is KAGVTQTPRYLIKTRGQQVTLSCSPISGHRSVSWYQQTPGQGLQFLFEYFSETQRNKGNFPGRFSGRQFSNSRSEMNVSTLELGDSALYLCASTGDTEAFFGQGTRLTVV.

This rearrangement joins TRBV19 to TRBJ1-1; weak D call: TRBD1 (5 bases). Germline lookup yields CDR1 LNHDA and CDR2 SQIVND (reference sequence). The CDR3 loop spans 14 amino acids. The V end was cut by 7 bases, the J end by 11 bases, with 23 bases between. DNA for the CDR3: TGTGCCAGTACCCAACCGGGACCCTCGAGGGAGGCTTTCTTT. Protein: CASTQPGPSREAFF.

Comment on this clone: At one end the junction does not follow the germline gene, possibly because of a read error. The sample contains more than one DNA sequence encoding this CDR3. V usage is TRBV28 and J usage is TRBJ2-3; D may correspond to TRBD1 or TRBD2 (5 bases each). Germline V gene sequence: CDR1 MDHEN, CDR2 SYDVKM. This CDR3 contains 14 residues. The CDR3: CASSSGQGTDTQYF. The CDR3 nucleotides read TGTGCCAGCAGTTCGGGGCAGGGAACAGATACGCAATATTTT.